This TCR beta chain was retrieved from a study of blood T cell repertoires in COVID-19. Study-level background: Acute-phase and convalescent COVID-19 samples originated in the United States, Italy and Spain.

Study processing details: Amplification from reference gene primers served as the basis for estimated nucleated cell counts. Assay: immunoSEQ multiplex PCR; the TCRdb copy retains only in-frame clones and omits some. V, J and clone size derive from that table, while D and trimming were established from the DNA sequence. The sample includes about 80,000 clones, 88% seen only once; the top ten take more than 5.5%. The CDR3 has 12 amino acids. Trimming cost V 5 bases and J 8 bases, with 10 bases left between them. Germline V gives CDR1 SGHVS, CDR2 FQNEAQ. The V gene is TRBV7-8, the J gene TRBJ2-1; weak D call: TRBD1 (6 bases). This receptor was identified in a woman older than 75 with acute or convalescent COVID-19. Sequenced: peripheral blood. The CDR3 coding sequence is TGTGCCAGCAGCCGGGGACAATATGAGCAGTTCTTC. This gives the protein CASSRGQYEQFF.